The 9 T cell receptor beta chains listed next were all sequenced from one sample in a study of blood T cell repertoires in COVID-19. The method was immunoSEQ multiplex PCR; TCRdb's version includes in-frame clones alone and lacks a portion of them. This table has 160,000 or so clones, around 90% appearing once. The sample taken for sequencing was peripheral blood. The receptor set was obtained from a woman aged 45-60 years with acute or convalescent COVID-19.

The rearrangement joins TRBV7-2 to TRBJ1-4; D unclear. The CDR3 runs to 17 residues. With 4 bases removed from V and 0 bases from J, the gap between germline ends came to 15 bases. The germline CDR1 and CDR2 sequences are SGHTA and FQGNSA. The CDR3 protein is CASSWRPPGSTNEKLFF. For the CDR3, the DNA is TGTGCCAGCAGCTGGCGCCCCCCGGGGTCAACTAATGAAAAACTGTTTTTT.

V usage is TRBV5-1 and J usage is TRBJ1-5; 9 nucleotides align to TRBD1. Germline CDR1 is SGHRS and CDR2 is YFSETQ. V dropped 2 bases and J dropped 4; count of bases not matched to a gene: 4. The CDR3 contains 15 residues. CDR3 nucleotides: TGCGCCAGCAGCTTAGGGACAGGGTGGAATCAGCCCCAGCATTTT. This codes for CASSLGTGWNQPQHF.

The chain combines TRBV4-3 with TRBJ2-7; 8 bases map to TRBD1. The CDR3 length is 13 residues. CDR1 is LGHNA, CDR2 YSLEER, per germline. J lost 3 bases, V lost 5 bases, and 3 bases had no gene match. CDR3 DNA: TGCGCCAGCAGCGAGGGGACAGGCTACGAGCAGTACTTC. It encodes CASSEGTGYEQYF.

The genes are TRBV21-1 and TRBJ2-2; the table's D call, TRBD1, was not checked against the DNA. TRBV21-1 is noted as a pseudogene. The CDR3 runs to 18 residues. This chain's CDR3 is CASSKDPYTNSNTGELFF. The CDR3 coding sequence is TGTGCCAGCAGCAAAGATCCTTACACAAATTCGAACACCGGGGAGCTGTTTTTT.

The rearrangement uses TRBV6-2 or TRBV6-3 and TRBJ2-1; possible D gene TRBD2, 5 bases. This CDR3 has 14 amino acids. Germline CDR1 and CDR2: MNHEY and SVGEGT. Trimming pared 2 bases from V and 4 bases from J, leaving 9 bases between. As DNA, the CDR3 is TGTGCCAGCAGTTACGCTCGACTATACAATGAGCAGTTCTTC. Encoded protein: CASSYARLYNEQFF.

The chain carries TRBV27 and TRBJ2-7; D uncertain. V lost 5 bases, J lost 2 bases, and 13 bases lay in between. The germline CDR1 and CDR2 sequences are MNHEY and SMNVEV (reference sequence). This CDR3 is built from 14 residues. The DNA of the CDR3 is TGTGCCAGCAGTCTCGCCAGTTTAACCTACGAGCAGTACTTC. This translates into CASSLASLTYEQYF.

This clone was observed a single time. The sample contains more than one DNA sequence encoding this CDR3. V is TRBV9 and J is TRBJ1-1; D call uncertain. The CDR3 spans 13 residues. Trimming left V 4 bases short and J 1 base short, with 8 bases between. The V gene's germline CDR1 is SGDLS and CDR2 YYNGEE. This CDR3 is CASSPSGNTEAFF. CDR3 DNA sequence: TGTGCCAGCAGCCCCTCAGGGAACACTGAAGCTTTCTTT.

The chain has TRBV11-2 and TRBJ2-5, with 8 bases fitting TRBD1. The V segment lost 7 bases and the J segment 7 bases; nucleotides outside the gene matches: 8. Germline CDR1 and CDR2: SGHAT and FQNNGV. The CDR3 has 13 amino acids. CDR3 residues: CASKWTGSGTQYF. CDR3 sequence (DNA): TGTGCCAGCAAATGGACAGGGAGTGGGACCCAGTACTTC.

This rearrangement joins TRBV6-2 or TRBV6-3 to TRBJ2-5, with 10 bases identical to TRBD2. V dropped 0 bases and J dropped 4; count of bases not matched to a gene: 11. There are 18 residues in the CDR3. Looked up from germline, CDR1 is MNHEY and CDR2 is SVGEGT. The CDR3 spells CASSYSSGGPWAGETQYF. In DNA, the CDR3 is TGTGCCAGCAGTTACTCTAGCGGGGGGCCGTGGGCAGGAGAGACCCAGTACTTC.